This entry is about one TCR beta chain. This CDR3 comprises 15 residues. Losses at the gene ends were 4 bases for V and 9 bases for J; bases not matched to a gene: 5. The germline CDR1 and CDR2 sequences are SNHLY and FYNNEI. Sequencing was performed with immunoSEQ multiplex PCR; in TCRdb, only in-frame clones are kept and a portion is missing. The sample lists about 62,000 clones, over 75% seen once, with 18% in the top ten. This entry comes from a study of blood T cell repertoires in COVID-19. Study in general: Both acute and convalescent COVID-19 samples were obtained from the United States, Italy and Spain.

The receptor comes from a woman aged 55-75 years with COVID-19, enrolled during active disease. The chain is built from TRBV2 and TRBJ2-4; 14 bases align to TRBD2. The sequenced sample was peripheral blood. The CDR3 spells CASSAGLAGEGIQYF. The CDR3 bases are TGTGCCAGCAGTGCGGGACTAGCGGGGGAGGGCATTCAGTACTTC.